The 4 T cell receptor beta chains below come from one sample, sequenced in a study of cytomegalovirus exposure and HLA in healthy donors. 60 Vbeta and 13 Jbeta primers were used in PCR. Here immunoSEQ multiplex PCR was the method, and the copy in TCRdb shows in-frame clones only, minus some. The sample yields roughly 200,000 clones, about 82% seen once. Material for sequencing was PBMCs. These receptors came from a woman between 45 and 60 years old in good health and CMV-seronegative.

This clone was seen only once. The chain employs TRBV6-5 and TRBJ2-7; 11 bases fit TRBD2. J gave up 4 bases and V 6 bases, and 8 bases lay outside the gene matches. Germline V gene sequence: CDR1 MNHEY, CDR2 SVGAGI. The CDR3 covers 15 residues. Here the CDR3 DNA reads TGTGCCAGCAGAAAGGGACTAGCGGACGGGTACGAGCAGTACTTC. The encoded protein is CASRKGLADGYEQYF.

This clone came up once. The chain combines TRBV11-2 with TRBJ2-1; TRBD1 might be the D (6 bases). The CDR3 loop spans 11 amino acids. V lost 4 bases and J 15 bases, leaving 13 bases between the germline ends. Germline-derived CDR1 and CDR2 are SGHAT and FQNNGV. The CDR3 nucleotides read TGTGCCAGCAGCTCAATAATAGGGGGGTTCTTC. The encoded protein is CASSSIIGGFF.

This chain links TRBV28 with TRBJ1-2, with 7 bases fitting TRBD1. The germline V gene encodes CDR1 MDHEN and CDR2 SYDVKM. This CDR3 comprises 14 residues. J lost 0 bases, V lost 8 bases, and 6 bases had no gene match. The CDR3, as DNA: TGTGCCAGCCAACAGGGGTCAACTAACTATGGCTACACCTTC. Protein sequence: CASQQGSTNYGYTF.

A word on this clone: A junction boundary mismatches the germline segment, possibly from a read error. The same CDR3 can be traced to other DNA sequences in this sample. The chain couples TRBV5-4 to TRBJ1-4; D unclear. The CDR3 loop spans 14 amino acids. In germline, CDR1 is SGHNT, CDR2 YYREEE (reference sequence). The CDR3 region has the DNA TGTGCCAGTAGCTTGAGAGCAACTAATGAAAAACTGTTTTTT. Amino acid sequence: CASSLRATNEKLFF. The entire variable domain, with the rest obtained from reference TRBV5-4 and TRBJ1-4, is as follows: ETGVTQSPTHLIKTRGQQVTLRCSSQSGHNTVSWYQQALGQGPQFIFQYYREEENGRGNFPPRFSGLQFPNYSSELNVNALELDDSALYLCASSLRATNEKLFFGSGTQLSVL.